Shown below are 8 T cell receptor beta chains from a single sample sequenced in a study of T cell responses to AZD1222 COVID-19 vaccine. Assay used: immunoSEQ multiplex PCR; TCRdb lists only in-frame clones, some missing. There are 150,000 or so clones in the sample; 90% occur only once, and 1.8% lies in the top ten. The sample here was peripheral blood, taken on day 0 of AZD1222 vaccination. These TCRs come from an adult in good health.

The chain carries TRBV19 and TRBJ2-2; no firm D call. The V end lost 1 base, the J end lost 5 bases, and 23 bases lay between the germline ends. The germline CDR1 and CDR2 sequences are LNHDA and SQIVND (reference sequence). This CDR3 is built from 19 residues. As DNA, the CDR3 is TGTGCCAGTAGTATAGTAGAAGCGCAGGTATTATCCAGGACCGGGGAGCTGTTTTTT. Protein sequence: CASSIVEAQVLSRTGELFF.

This clone appeared a single time. The J gene is TRBJ1-1, the V gene TRBV6-1; D gene unclear. V lost 3 bases, J lost 1 base, and 6 bases lay in between. The V gene's germline CDR1 is MNHNS and CDR2 SASEGT. The CDR3 is 13 amino acids. CDR3 nucleotide sequence: TGTGCCAGCAGTGAGGTTGCGAACACTGAAGCTTTCTTT. This encodes CASSEVANTEAFF.

The genes are TRBV15 and TRBJ2-1; D remains unclear. With 3 bases removed from V and 2 bases from J, the gap between germline ends came to 5 bases. The CDR3 has 13 amino acids. Germline-derived CDR1 and CDR2 are LNHNV and YYDKDF (reference sequence). The CDR3 coding sequence is TGTGCCACCAGCAGCATCCCCTACAATGAGCAGTTCTTC. Translated: CATSSIPYNEQFF. The variable domain in full, completed from reference TRBV15 and TRBJ2-1, reads DAMVIQNPRYQVTQFGKPVTLSCSQTLNHNVMYWYQQKSSQAPKLLFHYYDKDFNNEADTPDNFQSRRPNTSFCFLDIRSPGLGDTAMYLCATSSIPYNEQFFGPGTRLTVL.

The chain uses TRBV3-1 (or the pseudogene TRBV3-2) and TRBJ1-3; D not resolved. The CDR3 sequence is 13 residues long. Germline CDR1 reads LGHDT; CDR2 reads YNNKEL (reference sequence). V lost 0 bases and J 7 bases, leaving 7 bases between the germline ends. The CDR3 nucleotides are TGTGCCAGCAGCCAAGATTTAGGGAACACCATATATTTT. As protein: CASSQDLGNTIYF.

The V call is TRBV29-1, the J call TRBJ2-7; the D call may be TRBD1 or TRBD2 (5 bases each). The CDR3 spans 13 residues. Germline-derived CDR1 and CDR2 are SQVTM and ANQGSEA. V lost 7 bases and J lost 3, with 16 bases in between. For the CDR3, the DNA is TGCAGCGCCGGGGTTGCAGGGATCTACGAGCAGTACTTC. Residues: CSAGVAGIYEQYF.

The CDR3, as DNA: TGTGCCAGCAGCTTGTCAGGAGGGATGGATGGAAACACCATATATTTT. Translated, it gives CASSLSGGMDGNTIYF. The chain links TRBV5-4 to TRBJ1-3; D gene unclear. V dropped 1 base and J dropped 3 bases, with 14 bases sitting between them. This CDR3 spans 16 amino acids. The germline gives CDR1 SGHNT, CDR2 YYREEE (reference sequence). The entire variable domain, with the rest obtained from reference TRBV5-4 and TRBJ1-3, is as follows: ETGVTQSPTHLIKTRGQQVTLRCSSQSGHNTVSWYQQALGQGPQFIFQYYREEENGRGNFPPRFSGLQFPNYSSELNVNALELDDSALYLCASSLSGGMDGNTIYFGEGSWLTVV.

The J gene is TRBJ2-1, the V gene TRBV13; 7 nucleotides agree with TRBD1. V shed 5 bases, J shed 9 bases, and the junction held 7 bases outside the gene matches. In germline, CDR1 is PRHDT, CDR2 FYEKMQ (reference sequence). This CDR3 is 13 amino acids long. CDR3 residues: CASSLGTAAEQFF. CDR3 sequence (DNA): TGTGCCAGCAGCCTCGGGACAGCGGCTGAGCAGTTCTTC.

This chain uses TRBV19 with TRBJ2-1, with D unclear. The ends were cut back, 6 bases at V and 4 bases at J, with 13 bases in the middle. The germline V gene encodes CDR1 LNHDA and CDR2 SQIVND (reference sequence). The CDR3 has 14 amino acids. CDR3 sequence: CASSPPRLYNEQFF. The CDR3 DNA follows: TGTGCCAGTAGCCCCCCCCGTCTATACAATGAGCAGTTCTTC. Complete variable domain (other parts from reference TRBV19 and TRBJ2-1): DGGITQSPKYLFRKEGQNVTLSCEQNLNHDAMYWYRQDPGQGLRLIYYSQIVNDFQKGDIAEGYSVSREKKESFPLTVTSAQKNPTAFYLCASSPPRLYNEQFFGPGTRLTVL.